These 11 T cell receptor beta chains came from one sample sequenced in a study of blood T cells in healthy people across ages. Using a J-beta primer mix together with a sample-barcoded 5' primer, a second PCR was run for roughly 6 to 12 cycles. TCRdb redid the calling of the 5' RACE reads with MiXCR, one entry per CDR3 protein. The sample contains around 1,700,000 distinct CDR3 sequences, 28% of which appear only once. Source material: blood. The receptors stem from a woman aged 25-40 years in good health.

This clonotype was recorded many times. V usage is TRBV28 and J usage is TRBJ2-6; no definite D call. Deletions cut 2 bases from V and 0 bases from J, with 11 bases between. Germline V CDR1 and CDR2: MDHEN, SYDVKM. CDR3 length: 17 residues. The CDR3 DNA reads as TGTGCCAGCAGTTTAGGGTCAGGTTACTCTGGGGCCAACGTCCTGACTTTC. Its translation is CASSLGSGYSGANVLTF.

This chain joins TRBV2 and TRBJ2-1, with TRBD2 matching over 12 bases. The length of the CDR3 is 15 residues. V shed 8 bases and J 6 bases; nucleotides not matched to a gene: 8. Germline assignment: CDR1 SNHLY and CDR2 FYNNEI. The CDR3 DNA reads TGTGCCAGCCTGGACCTAGCGGGGGGGCCCAATGAGCAGTTCTTC. Amino acid sequence: CASLDLAGGPNEQFF.

This sequence joins TRBV12-3 or TRBV12-4 and TRBJ2-1; D perhaps matches TRBD1 (6 bases). CDR3 length equals 16 residues. Trimming left V 6 bases short and J 5 bases short, with 20 bases between. CDR3 protein: CASSPPLQGTDNEQFF. The CDR3 coding sequence is TGTGCCAGCAGCCCCCCCTTACAGGGAACGGACAATGAGCAGTTCTTC.

This clonotype was found a few times. The V call is TRBV5-1, the J call TRBJ1-2, with D possibly TRBD1 on 5 matching bases. CDR3 length: 15 amino acids. The germline V and J ends were trimmed by 2 bases and 5 bases, with 16 bases remaining between them. Germline assignment: CDR1 SGHRS and CDR2 YFSETQ. The CDR3 protein is CASSLSRNGAYGYTF. The CDR3 nucleotides are TGCGCCAGCAGCTTAAGCCGTAATGGGGCATATGGCTACACCTTC.

The chain links TRBV29-1 to TRBJ1-1; unclear D gene. CDR1 is SQVTM and CDR2 is ANQGSEA in the germline V gene. Between the trimmed V and J ends, which lost 2 bases and 4 bases, there was a span of 11 bases. CDR3 length equals 13 residues. As DNA, the CDR3 is TGCAGCGTTGAATACAGAGGAGGCACTGAAGCTTTCTTT. As protein: CSVEYRGGTEAFF.

The chain employs TRBV20-1 and TRBJ2-7; 9 bases agree with TRBD1. The CDR3 runs to 13 residues. Trimming at V came to 5 bases and at J to 5 bases, leaving 7 bases not matched to a gene. In germline, CDR1 is DFQATT, CDR2 SNEGSKA (reference sequence). The CDR3 bases are TGCAGTGCTTTGGACAGGGGCGTCGACGAGCAGTACTTC. It is translated as CSALDRGVDEQYF.

The chain has TRBV20-1 and TRBJ1-1; D gene unclear. The CDR3 has 12 amino acids. Trimming cost V 0 bases and J 1 base, with 3 bases left between them. Per germline, CDR1 DFQATT and CDR2 SNEGSKA (reference sequence). CDR3 loop: CSARDANTEAFF. The CDR3 nucleotides read TGCAGTGCTAGAGATGCGAACACTGAAGCTTTCTTT.

This chain links TRBV3-1 with TRBJ2-5; TRBD2 matches 8 bases. V shed 4 bases, J shed 0 bases, and the junction held 16 bases outside the gene matches. The germline CDR1 and CDR2 sequences are LGHDT and YNNKEL (reference sequence). This CDR3 is built from 19 residues. As DNA, the CDR3 is TGTGCCAGCAGCCTATTCGGAGGTCTTAGCGGGGTGTACCAAGAGACCCAGTACTTC. This gives the protein CASSLFGGLSGVYQETQYF.

This chain uses TRBV5-4 with TRBJ1-2; the D is unclear. The CDR3 length is 15 residues. The germline V gene encodes CDR1 SGHNT and CDR2 YYREEE (reference sequence). Between the trimmed V and J ends, which lost 2 bases and 5 bases, there was a span of 16 bases. The CDR3 sequence is CASSLDAGYNYGYTF. The CDR3 DNA follows: TGTGCCAGCAGCTTAGATGCAGGTTACAATTATGGCTACACCTTC.

This clonotype was seen only a few times. The V call is TRBV12-3 or TRBV12-4, the J call TRBJ1-2; D is possibly TRBD1 (6 bases). CDR3 length: 13 residues. V was cut by 6 bases and J by 6 bases, with 14 bases left in between. CDR3 amino acids: CASSPGVKDGYTF. For the CDR3, the DNA is TGTGCCAGCAGCCCAGGGGTCAAGGATGGCTACACCTTC.

The chain links TRBV7-9 to TRBJ2-5; possible D gene TRBD1, 5 bases. CDR3 length: 14 amino acids. V shed 1 base and J shed 11 bases, with 17 bases lying between them. CDR1 SEHNR and CDR2 FQNEAQ come from the germline V gene (reference sequence). The CDR3 coding sequence is TGTGCCAGCAGCTTAGAGGTCAGGGTAGGTGAGCAGTACTTC. The encoded protein is CASSLEVRVGEQYF. The full variable domain, in which reference TRBV7-9 and TRBJ2-5 provide the parts outside the CDR3, is DTGVSQNPRHKITKRGQNVTFRCDPISEHNRLYWYRQTLGQGPEFLTYFQNEAQLEKSRLLSDRFSAERPKGSFSTLEIQRTEQGDSAMYLCASSLEVRVGEQYFGPGTRLLVL.